The 2 T cell receptor beta chains reported below all come from one sample, sequenced in a study of blood T cells in healthy people across ages. A sample-barcoded 5' primer and a J-beta primer mix were used in a second PCR of about 7 to 11 cycles. TCRdb itself ran the 5' RACE reads through MiXCR, one entry per CDR3 protein. The sample records about 1 million distinct CDR3 sequences, over 35% being singletons. Sequencing input: blood. The receptor set was obtained from a woman aged 55-70 years in good health.

This chain links TRBV6-1 with TRBJ2-4; possible D gene TRBD1, 6 bases. The end of the DNA aligns better with TRBJ2-7, so the J call may be wrong. The CDR3 has 17 amino acids. Germline V gives CDR1 MNHNS, CDR2 SASEGT. This CDR3 reads CASSSNLRGFRPYEQYF. The CDR3 DNA sequence: TGTGCCAGCAGCTCCAACCTCAGGGGATTCCGTCCCTACGAGCAGTACTTC.

This clonotype was seen only a few times. Here the CDR3 reads CASSSPRTGAFEAFF. The CDR3 DNA reads as TGTGCCAGCAGTTCCCCGAGGACAGGGGCTTTTGAAGCTTTCTTT. The chain has TRBV27 and TRBJ1-1; TRBD1 matches at 9 bases. Germline values: CDR1 MNHEY, CDR2 SMNVEV (reference sequence). This CDR3 comprises 15 residues. Trimming took 4 bases from V and 7 from J; bases not matched to a gene: 10.